This T cell receptor (beta chain) came from a study of CD8 T cells in Susac syndrome. RNA was extracted with the RNeasy kit, and a quantity of about 0.45 to 1 ug was reverse transcribed using random hexamers. Each CDR3 protein is one row after TCRdb ran MiXCR on the immunoSEQ multiplex PCR reads. The table records about 300,000 distinct CDR3 sequences, 85% of them present only once. The CDR3 length is 13 residues. Between the trimmed V and J ends, which lost 7 bases and 3 bases, there was a span of 12 bases. The germline V gene has CDR1 MNHEY and CDR2 SVGAGI. The rearrangement links TRBV6-5 to TRBJ1-1; the D gene is possibly TRBD1 (5 bases). The receptor was isolated from a human donor with multiple sclerosis. Material for sequencing was CD8+ T cells from PBMCs. CDR3 in amino acids: CASISGRDTEAFF. The DNA of the CDR3 is TGTGCCAGCATCTCAGGGAGGGACACTGAAGCTTTCTTT.